This T cell receptor beta chain was sequenced during a study of human T cells and chemical hapten exposure. Study outcomes and limitations: Versus controls, expanded TCRs had significantly more large CDR3 similarity clusters. DPC sensitization left the count of TCRs above 1 in 1000 unchanged.

Ten or more counts support this clonotype. What it recognizes is unknown. Time point indicated: patch test 2, 6 weeks after DPC sensitization. Treatment reported: therapeutic diphenylcyclopropenone sensitization with weekly scalp DPC. This CDR3 spans 14 amino acids. Trimming shortened V by 3 bases and J by 1 base, and 9 bases separated the two germline ends. Attachment of unique molecular identifiers to individual cDNA molecules was performed in the library. TCRdb re-called the RACE reads through MiXCR, storing one row per CDR3 protein. The sample holds some 89,000 distinct CDR3 sequences, 10% to 13% seen once.

The specimen was whole blood, collected in connection with sensitization to the hapten diphenylcyclopropenone (DPC). The source is a woman in her twenties or thirties with alopecia areata. Some clones in this sample may be carry-over from other donors' samples. The V gene is TRBV12-3 or TRBV12-4, the J gene TRBJ1-2; no definite D call. CDR3 nucleotides: TGTGCCAGCAGTTTTTCGGTGGTTAACTATGGCTACACCTTC. As protein: CASSFSVVNYGYTF.